These T cell receptor beta chains were read from a single sample in a study of blood T cells in healthy people across ages. MiXCR, run by TCRdb on the 5' RACE reads, gives a single entry per CDR3 protein. This table has 1.5 million to 2 million distinct CDR3 sequences, less than 50% appearing once. Input material: blood. All receptors derive from a middle-aged woman in good health. Both conserved end residues are part of each CDR3. Fields, in order: clone size, D gene, V gene, J gene, CDR3 DNA, CDR3 protein. A D gene is named only where the DNA matches it firmly. Expanded clones are given a class, and other clones once, few, many or no size at all.

.	TRBD2	TRBV29-1	TRBJ2-5	TGCAGCGTTCTTGGGACTAGCGGGGGGGACCAGGAGACCCAGTACTTC	CSVLGTSGGDQETQYF
.	.	TRBV20-1	TRBJ2-1	TGCAGTGCTATCGACGGCTCCTACAATGAGCAGTTCTTC	CSAIDGSYNEQFF
.	.	TRBV27	TRBJ1-2	TGTGCCAGCAGTTCGAGCCCGACAGGCCGGGCGTTGGGCTACACCTTC	CASSSSPTGRALGYTF
.	TRBD1	TRBV6-2/TRBV6-3	TRBJ2-4	TGTGCCAGCAGTACGACGGGGACAGTCGCGAACATTCAGTACTTC	CASSTTGTVANIQYF
.	.	TRBV12-3/TRBV12-4	TRBJ1-2	TGTGCCAGCAGTTTAGCGATTTCAGGGCGCGGCTACACCTTC	CASSLAISGRGYTF
once	.	TRBV12-3/TRBV12-4	TRBJ2-3	TGTGCCAGCAGCGAAGACGCCGCGCATACGCAGTATTTT	CASSEDAAHTQYF
.	TRBD1	TRBV9	TRBJ2-7	TGTGCCAGCAGCCCCCGGGACAGCTGCTACGAGCAGTACTTC	CASSPRDSCYEQYF
.	TRBD1	TRBV2	TRBJ1-6	TGTGCCAGCACAGGGGGGAATTCACCCCTCCACTTT	CASTGGNSPLHF
.	.	TRBV6-6	TRBJ2-7	TGTGCCCACCGGCGAGCGGCCTACTACGAGCAGTACTTC	CAHRRAAYYEQYF
.	.	TRBV20-1	TRBJ2-7	TGCAGTGCCACCGGACGGAGTGGGGACGAGCAGTACTTC	CSATGRSGDEQYF
.	TRBD1	TRBV6-5	TRBJ1-1	TGTGCCAGCAGTGACCCGGGACAGGGGAACACTGAAGCTTTCTTT	CASSDPGQGNTEAFF
few	.	TRBV11-2	TRBJ2-5	TGTGCCAGCAGCCCTACGGACGGGGTGGGGACCCAGTACTTC	CASSPTDGVGTQYF
few	.	TRBV6-2/TRBV6-3	TRBJ2-7	TGTGCCAGCATCCCCCGGGGCAGGGCCTACGAGCAGTACTTC	CASIPRGRAYEQYF
.	.	TRBV20-1	TRBJ2-5	TGCAGTACTAGCCGTTCCGGAGGGTTACAAGAGACCCAGTACTTC	CSTSRSGGLQETQYF
.	.	TRBV4-1	TRBJ2-3	TGCGCCAGCAGCCACGACTCGGGGGCGATCACAGATACGCAGTATTTT	CASSHDSGAITDTQYF
few	.	TRBV20-1	TRBJ1-1	TGCAGTGCTCTCGAGGCTCTGGGAGGGGACACTGAAGCTTTCTTT	CSALEALGGDTEAFF
.	.	TRBV6-5	TRBJ1-4	TGTGCCAGCAGTTTTCTCTCGCCCATACGGGGTGAAAAACTGTTTTTT	CASSFLSPIRGEKLFF
.	.	TRBV6-6	TRBJ2-5	TGTGCCAGCAGTCCGTCGCAGGGGAAACAAGAGACCCAGTACTTC	CASSPSQGKQETQYF
.	.	TRBV7-9	TRBJ2-7	TGTGCCGGCAGCTTAGTAGGCAGGGGCAACGAGCAGTACTTC	CAGSLVGRGNEQYF
few	.	TRBV7-2	TRBJ1-2	TGTGCCAGCAGCTTAGCGATAGTGGGGGGGATTAACTATGGCTACACCTTC	CASSLAIVGGINYGYTF
.	TRBD2	TRBV7-2	TRBJ2-3	TGTGCCAGCAGCTTATTTGGGGGGGGGACAGATACGCAGTATTTT	CASSLFGGGTDTQYF
.	.	TRBV5-1	TRBJ1-2	TGCGCCAGCAGCTGCCGGGACACCAGGAATGGCTACACCTTC	CASSCRDTRNGYTF
.	.	TRBV6-6	TRBJ2-1	TGTGCCAGCAGTTACTCGGCGGCTCACAATGAGCAGTTCTTC	CASSYSAAHNEQFF
.	TRBD1	TRBV2	TRBJ2-5	TGTGCCAACTACTACAGGGGCCACTATAAACAAGAGATGACCCAGTACTTC	CANYYRGHYKQEMTQYF
.	TRBD2	TRBV27	TRBJ2-1	TGTGCCAGCAGTGAGAGCGGGGGCCACGAGACCCAGTTCTTC	CASSESGGHETQFF
.	TRBD2	TRBV4-1	TRBJ2-3	TGCGCCAGCAGCCAAGAGCGGGGGGGAAAAAGAAGCACAGATACGCAGTATTTT	CASSQERGGKRSTDTQYF
.	.	TRBV4-3	TRBJ1-4	TGCGCCAGCAGCCAAGATAAACACTCTAATGAAAAACTGTTTTTT	CASSQDKHSNEKLFF